Sequencing of this T cell receptor (beta chain) was carried out in a study of cytomegalovirus exposure and HLA in healthy donors (dated by TCRdb to the late 2010s). Background for the entire study: An earlier analysis of a few hundred of the donors reported 250 to 300 Gb of sequence data and 100 million to 120 million unique TCR beta sequences obtained from approximately 180 million T cells. All discovery cohort repertoires had been generated on a single sequencing platform. Across around 400 genotyped donors of the cohort, an average of roughly 250,000 unique TCR beta nucleotide sequences per donor were sequenced, and roughly 20% of those sequences were non-productive. Along with the approximately 650-subject first cohort, a separate validation cohort of around 110 different subjects was used. Four or five DR-DQ haplotypes were handled as single units for association and clustering, since linkage in the cohort was strong. Both class I and class II loci were covered by HLA typing, at four-digit resolution. Alongside the repertoire data, information on donor age, sex, ethnicity and CMV serostatus was compiled. A later genetic analysis took genome-wide SNP genotypes for about three fifths of the roughly 670 donors and used that subset as a discovery cohort. The study aimed to test whether cataloging public T cell receptors could reveal signatures of past pathogen exposure. Roughly 300 gigabases of sequencing data and around 80 million unique TCR sequences made up an early release that covered approximately 700 HLA-typed donors. An earlier analysis of about 620 of the donors applied high-throughput TCR beta sequencing to assess whether each TCR beta V gene segment acted as functional or pseudogenic. To predict cytomegalovirus infection status, the study combined high-throughput TCR immunosequencing, statistical association of individual TCRs with disease status, and machine learning. To study patterns of TCR occurrence, a later analysis re-analyzed previously published TCR beta repertoires from 700 or so donors and added high-resolution HLA genotyping. Using immunosequencing, the study profiled T cell repertoires from 500 to 800 subjects and related those repertoires to cytomegalovirus serostatus. The number of donors typed differed by locus, with roughly 629-640 for A, B, C, DRB1 and DQB1, around 560 for DQA1, 600 to 610 for DPA1, and some 440 for DPB1. The genetic ancestry cluster associated with self-reported Caucasian donors included around 76% of the roughly 400 genotyped donors. In the later analysis, no new phenotypic data were used to find candidate immune exposures; instead, reliance was placed on TCR beta sequences and their occurrence across donors.

The V end loses 3 bases and the J end loses 0 bases, and a stretch of 11 bases separates them. From the germline V gene, CDR1 is KGHSH and CDR2 is LQKENI. The cysteine opens and the phenylalanine closes a CDR3 of 16 amino acids. The sequence is cut down to CDR3 DNA, 48 bases in frame from base 1. The cohort was made up of 500 to 850 healthy bone marrow donors. Cohort members were all nominally healthy when sampled, although unrecorded immune exposures were likely present. The donor was CMV seropositive and belonged to the group of 250 to 350 seropositive cohort members. A peripheral blood sample was provided by each donor, and peripheral blood mononuclear cells were used for TCR beta sequencing. The Qiagen DNeasy Blood Extraction Kit was used to extract genomic DNA from the blood cell samples. The library was produced with the immunoSEQ multiplex PCR assay. For the multiplex PCR, a mixture combining 60 forward primers for TCR Vbeta segments and 13 reverse primers for TCR Jbeta segments was used. Amplification of the CDR3 region of rearranged TCR beta genes was performed with a multiplex PCR assay on genomic DNA. The amplified TCR beta libraries were sequenced on the Illumina HiSeq System as 87-base-pair reads. On the authors' methods: A later analysis counted tens of millions of unique TCR beta chains across the 550 to 800 repertoires, and roughly 11 million of these chains were shared by at least two donors. Raw reads were error-corrected and collapsed into unique sequences with a nearest-neighbor algorithm that merged closely related sequences to remove PCR and sequencing errors. Alignment of CDR3 sequences to IMGT reference sequences was used to assign V, D and J gene segments. For a sequence to be retained, a match of at least six nucleotides was required to both a V gene segment and a J gene segment. A rearrangement was called productive if the CDR3 had no stop codons and remained in frame with V and J, and every other rearrangement was called non-productive. CDR3 was defined by IMGT convention, running from the second conserved V-encoded cysteine to the conserved J-encoded phenylalanine. In an earlier analysis of around 570 of the donors, sequences lacking an unambiguous match to a single V gene segment were excluded. An earlier analysis of 500 to 700 of the donors classified V segments as functional when productive rearrangements were above 56.7% and as segregating when the standard deviation between donors was above 5%. A statistical classification framework was developed to diagnose cytomegalovirus status using the catalog of TCR beta chain sequences. V and J gene assignment, in a later analysis, came from comparing TCR nucleotide sequences with IMGT/GENE-DB human TR gene sequences. A later analysis assigned CDR3 sequences and most-parsimonious VDJ recombination scenarios with the TCRdist pipeline. In a later analysis, each TCR beta chain was defined by its CDR3 amino acid sequence together with its V-gene family, and reads lacking a unique V-gene family were excluded. To address suspected cross-contamination and a sequencing artifact, a later analysis removed several hundred highly shared, low-generation-probability nucleotide sequences. For each public chain, a later analysis derived a clonal expansion index from normalized ranks of inferred template counts within each repertoire. A later analysis computed generation probabilities with a VDJ recombination model fitted to out-of-frame rearrangements, and checked the results against IGoR. Hypergeometric tests were used in a later analysis to score TCR-TCR, TCR-HLA and TCR-CMV co-occurrence, with a repertoire-size bias correction applied to the TCR pairs. To estimate false discovery rates, a later analysis permuted the HLA or CMV assignments 20 times. In a later analysis, co-occurring TCRs were grouped using DBSCAN, with TCRdist sequence similarity added in when clustering inside HLA-allele-positive subsets. Co-occurrence clustering excluded repertoires with fewer than 30,000 or more than 120,000 public chains, plus five with anomalous nucleotide sharing. TCRdb took over this immuneACCESS table, retaining in-frame rearrangements with V and J assigned. Such tables are incomplete; in checked studies, under half of the missing clones stem from an unresolved V gene, and the remainder is unexplained. V, J and clone size were drawn from that table, and D and trimming were deduced from the DNA. The sample's clone listing holds roughly 72,000 clones. Of the sample, 3.5% to 4% is held by the ten largest clones.

With respect to this clone: The target of this receptor is not known.

What the authors observed across the whole study: Correlated functional status among segregating V segments might be attributable to linkage disequilibrium, but an unknown experimental factor could not be ruled out. Assigning TCR associations to individual alleles was difficult when HLA alleles, especially DR and DQ, strongly co-occurred. The classifier was reported to diagnose cytomegalovirus status with high specificity and sensitivity in both the original cohort and the validation cohort. Some IMGT-functional V segments, including TRBV6-2 and TRBV6-3, could not be distinguished by the 87-base-pair reads and were therefore excluded. Roughly uniform sequencing depth across donors was assumed in presence/absence analyses, although this assumption may not hold. Because some donors lacked HLA typing at each locus, the association tests relied only on the typed subset. Immune exposure information for the cohort was limited to CMV serostatus. In a later analysis, most CMV-associated TCR beta chains were found to appear HLA-restricted, with HLA associations seemingly driven largely by CMV exposure. A cluster of highly shared sequence variants was judged likely to be a technical artifact of the sequencing pipeline. In a later genetic analysis, a missense DCLRE1C variant was associated with V-gene and J-gene trimming of TCR beta chains, and the association was replicated in an independent cohort. A further reported finding was that TCR beta sequences accurately predicted the HLA-A and HLA-B alleles for most subjects in the first cohort. In a later genetic analysis, fewer N-insertions in productive TCRs were reported among donors in an Asian-associated ancestry cluster than the roughly 670-donor mean. In a later analysis, the rate of TCR association differed among HLA loci, with DRB1 alleles having the most associated TCRs and HLA-C alleles having the fewest. In a later analysis, over 15,000 TCR beta sequences were associated with specific HLA alleles at a false discovery rate of 0.05. In an earlier analysis of roughly 560 of the donors, most TCR beta V segments were observed in productive rearrangements about 87% or about 30% of the time, broadly matching IMGT annotations. Fewer than 20 rarely observed V segments, including chromosome 9 orphons, were excluded from the earlier analysis of approximately 500 of the donors because counts were too low. This cohort had only TCR beta chains sequenced, and the lack of alpha or paired-chain data limited which features could be detected. Compared with equally common non-associated chains, HLA-associated TCR beta chains in a later analysis were more clonally expanded and had lower generation probabilities. A later analysis reported that several top co-occurrence clusters appeared linked to parvovirus B19, influenza, CMV and Epstein-Barr virus. While some public TCRs were present in many individuals, most TCR sequences turned up only very rarely across donors. In vitro tests confirmed that three of the cytomegalovirus-associated TCR beta chains recognize cytomegalovirus antigens. It was suggested by the authors that the approach could potentially be generalized to other disease states and immunological phenotypes. The study listed 164 TCR beta chains as associated with cytomegalovirus.

The sequenced material came from PBMCs. The clonotype was recovered from a man in his late teens or twenties in good health and CMV-seropositive. The sequence links TRBV18 to TRBJ2-2; the D gene is possibly TRBD2, with 5 bases matching. The CDR3 protein sequence reads: CASSPVLAANTGELFF. The DNA is TGTGCCAGCTCACCGGTCCTAGCCGCGAACACCGGGGAGCTGTTTTTT.